This T cell receptor (beta chain) is drawn from a study of cytomegalovirus exposure and HLA in healthy donors (dated by TCRdb to the late 2010s). Regarding the research as a whole: According to a later analysis, the roughly 120 validation repertoires were produced on the same platform as the roughly 600 repertoires of the first cohort. Along with the approximately 600-subject first cohort, a separate validation cohort of around 110 different subjects was used. High-throughput TCR immunosequencing, statistical association of individual TCRs with disease status, and machine learning were combined to predict cytomegalovirus infection status. The study aimed to test whether signatures of past pathogen exposure could be identified by cataloging public T cell receptors. What the study reported, not specific to this receptor: Most TCR sequences were observed very rarely across donors, whereas some public TCRs were present in many individuals. A few of the identified cytomegalovirus-associated TCR beta chains were confirmed in vitro to be specific for cytomegalovirus antigens. A later analysis had no HLA typing for the validation cohort, so co-occurrence there was scored across all 110 or so repertoires. In both the original and validation cohorts, the classifier was reported to diagnose cytomegalovirus status with high specificity and sensitivity. In a later analysis, TCRs clustered in the first cohort were found to also tend to co-occur in the 120 or so validation repertoires, with 85% to 95% of cluster scores above 0. The authors suggested that the approach could potentially be generalized to other disease states and immunological phenotypes. In the study, roughly 160 TCR beta chains were listed as associated with cytomegalovirus.

Separate from the approximately 670-subject first cohort, the validation cohort of about 110 subjects was the group to which the donors belonged. Receptors were amplified or captured by the immunoSEQ multiplex PCR assay. The source study handled its data this way. A statistical classification framework was built to diagnose cytomegalovirus status from the catalog of TCR beta chain sequences. Imported from immuneACCESS, the table was reduced by TCRdb to in-frame sequences with V and J called. These copies leave out some clones; in studies compared against another copy, an unresolved V gene accounts for under half, and the cause of the remainder is not known. V, J and clone size derive from that table, while D and trimming were established from the DNA sequence. Present in this sample are 250,000 to 350,000 clones, around 87% of which were seen just once. Approximately 0.9% of the sample belongs to the ten largest clones.

Counted from cysteine to phenylalanine, this CDR3 has 15 amino acids. Of all the DNA, just the CDR3 is kept, 45 bases in frame from base 1. CDR1 and CDR2, per the germline V gene (reference sequence), are SGHNT and YYREEE. V is pruned by 4 bases and J by 9 bases, leaving 13 bases of the junction without a gene match. As concerns this clone: The antigen it binds to is not known. No base-level quality is on record; no much larger clone is a single base apart.

The chain joins TRBV5-4 to TRBJ2-1, with 7 bases matching TRBD2. This clonotype was obtained from a woman aged 18-29 years in good health and CMV-seronegative. The sequencing sample was made of PBMCs. CDR3 region: CASSVLGGGSLEQFF. The DNA sequence is given as TGTGCCAGCAGCGTACTCGGGGGAGGGAGTCTTGAGCAGTTCTTC.